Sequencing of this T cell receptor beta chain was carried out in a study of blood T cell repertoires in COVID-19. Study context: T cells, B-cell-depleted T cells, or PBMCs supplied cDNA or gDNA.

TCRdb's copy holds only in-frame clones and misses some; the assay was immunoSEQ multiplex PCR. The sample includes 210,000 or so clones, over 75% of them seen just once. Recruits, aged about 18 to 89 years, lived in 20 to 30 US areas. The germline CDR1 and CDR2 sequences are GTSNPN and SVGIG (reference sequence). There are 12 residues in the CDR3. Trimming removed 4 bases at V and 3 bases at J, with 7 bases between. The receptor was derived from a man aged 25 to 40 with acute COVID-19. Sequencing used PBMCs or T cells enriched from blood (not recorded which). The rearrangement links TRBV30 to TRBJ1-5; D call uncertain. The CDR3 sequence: CAWTKNNQPQHF. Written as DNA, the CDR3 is TGTGCCTGGACAAAAAACAATCAGCCCCAGCATTTT.